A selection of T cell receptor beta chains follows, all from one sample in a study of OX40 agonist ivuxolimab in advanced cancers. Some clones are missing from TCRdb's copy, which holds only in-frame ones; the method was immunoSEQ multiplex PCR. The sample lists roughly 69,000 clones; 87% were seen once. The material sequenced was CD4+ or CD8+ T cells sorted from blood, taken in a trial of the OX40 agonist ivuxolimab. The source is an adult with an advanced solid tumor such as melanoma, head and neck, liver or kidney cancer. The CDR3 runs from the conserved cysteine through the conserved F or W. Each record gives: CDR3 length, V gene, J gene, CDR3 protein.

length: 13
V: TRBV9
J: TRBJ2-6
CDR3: CASSAQRTNVLTF

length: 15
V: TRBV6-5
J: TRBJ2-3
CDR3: CASSSTTLGVDTQYF

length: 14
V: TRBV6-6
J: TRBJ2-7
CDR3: CASSPQGGRYEQYF

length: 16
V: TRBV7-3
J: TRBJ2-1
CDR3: CASSHLAGYPYNEQFF

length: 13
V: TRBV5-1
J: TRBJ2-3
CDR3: CASSKSDTDTQYF

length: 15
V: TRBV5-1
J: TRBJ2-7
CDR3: CASSRDKRSSYEQYF

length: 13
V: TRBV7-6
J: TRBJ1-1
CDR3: CASSDLGRVGAFF

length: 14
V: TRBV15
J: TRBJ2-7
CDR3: CATSRDGANSEQYF

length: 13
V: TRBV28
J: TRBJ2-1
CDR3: CASRTTSYNEQFF

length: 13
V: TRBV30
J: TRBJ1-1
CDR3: CAWSVNRNTEAFF

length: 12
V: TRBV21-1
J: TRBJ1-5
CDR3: CASSKAREPQHF

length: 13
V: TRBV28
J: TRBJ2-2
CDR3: CASRETGTGELFF

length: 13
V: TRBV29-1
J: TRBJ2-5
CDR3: CSVEDDRGETQYF

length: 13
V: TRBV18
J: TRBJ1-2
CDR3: CASSKRDREGYTF

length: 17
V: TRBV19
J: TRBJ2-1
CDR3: CASSGNPSGVAYNEQFF

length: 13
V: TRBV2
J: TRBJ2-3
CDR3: CASSGEDGDTQYF

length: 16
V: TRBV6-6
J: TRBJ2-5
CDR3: CASRGTSGGPKETQYF

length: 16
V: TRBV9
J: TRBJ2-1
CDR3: CASSVSSQRTYNEQFF

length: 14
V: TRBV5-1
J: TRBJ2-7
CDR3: CASSGDRVPYEQYF

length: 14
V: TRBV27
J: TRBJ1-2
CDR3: CASSSAGGSGGYTF

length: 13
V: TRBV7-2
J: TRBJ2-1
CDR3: CASRFAGVNEQFF

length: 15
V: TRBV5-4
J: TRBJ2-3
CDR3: CASSSGTPSTDTQYF

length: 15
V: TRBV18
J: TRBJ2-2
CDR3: CASSPDRLDTGELFF

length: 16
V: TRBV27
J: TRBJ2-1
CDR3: CASTSGAPEYHNEQFF

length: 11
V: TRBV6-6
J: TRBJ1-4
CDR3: CASSLSEKLFF

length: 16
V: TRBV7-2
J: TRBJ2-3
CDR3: CASSSRTSGRIDTQYF

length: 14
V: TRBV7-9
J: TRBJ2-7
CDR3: CASSWGGGSYEQYF

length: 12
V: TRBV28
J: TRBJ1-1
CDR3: CAGRALGFEAFF

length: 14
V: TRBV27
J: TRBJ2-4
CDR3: CASGWSGTKNIQYF

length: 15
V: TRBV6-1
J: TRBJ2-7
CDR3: CASSEVPSGPYEQYF

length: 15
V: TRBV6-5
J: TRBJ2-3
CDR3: CASRGLAASTDTQYF

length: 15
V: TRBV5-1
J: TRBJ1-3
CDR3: CASSPGHNSGNTIYF

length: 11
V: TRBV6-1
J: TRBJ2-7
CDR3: CASRNSYEQYF

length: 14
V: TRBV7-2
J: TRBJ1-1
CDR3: CASRTTGTGVQAFF

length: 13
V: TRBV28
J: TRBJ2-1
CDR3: CASRLGGYNEQFF

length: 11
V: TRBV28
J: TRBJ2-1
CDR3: CASIADNEQFF

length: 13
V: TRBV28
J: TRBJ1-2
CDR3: CASSLERSYGYTF

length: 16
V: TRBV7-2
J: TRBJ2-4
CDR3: CASSLRGGLAKNIQYF

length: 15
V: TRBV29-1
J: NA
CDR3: CSVKFVAGALNEQYF

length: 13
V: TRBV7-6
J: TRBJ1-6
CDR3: CASSQRTSSPLHF

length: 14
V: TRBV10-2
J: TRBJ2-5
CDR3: CASWRGGRGETQYF

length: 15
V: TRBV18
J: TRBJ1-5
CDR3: CASSPLQGGDQPQHF

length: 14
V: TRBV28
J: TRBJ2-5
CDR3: CASRGDPSRETQYF

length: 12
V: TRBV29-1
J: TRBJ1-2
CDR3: CSVGGDLYGYTF

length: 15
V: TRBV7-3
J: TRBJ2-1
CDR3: CASSAQTGSYNEQFF

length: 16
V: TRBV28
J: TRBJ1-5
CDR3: CASSYIRGLGNQPQHF

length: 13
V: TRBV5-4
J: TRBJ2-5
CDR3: CASSLGQQETQYF

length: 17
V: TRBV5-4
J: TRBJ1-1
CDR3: CASSLRDRGRLGTEAFF

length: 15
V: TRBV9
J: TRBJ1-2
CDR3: CASSPYRDVRYGYTF

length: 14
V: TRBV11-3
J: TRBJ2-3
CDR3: CASSFSGIPDTQYF

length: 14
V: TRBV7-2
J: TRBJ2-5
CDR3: CASSLEAGAETQYF

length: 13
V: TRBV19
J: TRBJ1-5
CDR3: CASSLSSNQPQHF